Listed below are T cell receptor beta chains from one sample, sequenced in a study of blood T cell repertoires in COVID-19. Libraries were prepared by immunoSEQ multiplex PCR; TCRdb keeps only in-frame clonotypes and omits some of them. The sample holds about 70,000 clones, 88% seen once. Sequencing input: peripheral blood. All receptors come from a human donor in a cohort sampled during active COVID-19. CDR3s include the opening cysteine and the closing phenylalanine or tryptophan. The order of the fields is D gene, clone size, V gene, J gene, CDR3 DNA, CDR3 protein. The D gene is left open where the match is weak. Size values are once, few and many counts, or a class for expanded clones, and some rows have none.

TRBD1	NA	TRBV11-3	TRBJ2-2	TGTGCCAGCAGTGCGACAGGGGGTACCGGGGAGCTGTTTTTT	CASSATGGTGELFF
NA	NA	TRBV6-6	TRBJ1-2	TGTGCCAGCACCGCGGGCGGGGGGCTGAACTATGGCTACACCTTC	CASTAGGGLNYGYTF
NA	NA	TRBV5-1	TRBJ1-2	TGCGCCAGCAGCTTGGCCGGCCGGGGGTATGGCTACACCTTC	CASSLAGRGYGYTF
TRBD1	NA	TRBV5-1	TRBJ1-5	TGCGCCAGCAGCTTCGGGACAGGCGATCAGCCCCAGCATTTT	CASSFGTGDQPQHF
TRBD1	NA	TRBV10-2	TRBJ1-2	TGCGCCAGCAGGGCCCAGATGACAGGGGTAGGCTATGGCTACACCTTC	CASRAQMTGVGYGYTF
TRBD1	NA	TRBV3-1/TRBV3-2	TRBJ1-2	TGTGCCAGCAGCCAAGGCGTCGCAGGGGGCTATGGCTACACCTTC	CASSQGVAGGYGYTF
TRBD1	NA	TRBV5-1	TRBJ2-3	TGCGCCAGCAGCTCCACCCCGGGGGGAGACAGGGGGCGCCCGGAGGTCCCTAGCACAGATACGCAGTATTTT	CASSSTPGGDRGRPEVPSTDTQYF
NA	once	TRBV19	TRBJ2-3	TGTGCCAGTAGTCCCCCAGGAACAGATACGCAGTATTTT	CASSPPGTDTQYF
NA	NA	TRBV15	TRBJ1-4	TGTGCCACCAGCAGAGATGGCGGTGCAACTAATGAAAAACTGTTTTTT	CATSRDGGATNEKLFF
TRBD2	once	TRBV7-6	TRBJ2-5	TGTGCCAGCAGCTTAAACCTAGCGGGTTTCCAAGAGACCCAGTACTTC	CASSLNLAGFQETQYF
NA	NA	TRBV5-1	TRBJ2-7	TGCGCCAGCAGCTTGGCCCCTAGTAGGCCGTCCGAGCAGTACTTC	CASSLAPSRPSEQYF
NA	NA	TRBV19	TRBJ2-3	TGTGCCAGTAGTACCTCCGAGATATTAGTCGAACCCACAGATACGCAGTATTTT	CASSTSEILVEPTDTQYF
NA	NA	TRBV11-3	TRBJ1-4	TGTGCCAGCAGCCGGGGGGATGAAAAACTGTTTTTT	CASSRGDEKLFF
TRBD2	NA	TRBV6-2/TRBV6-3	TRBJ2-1	TGTGCCAGCAGTCCCGGGGGGTGGGACAATGAGCAGTTCTTC	CASSPGGWDNEQFF
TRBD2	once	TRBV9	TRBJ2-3	TGTGCCAGCAGCGATACCGGGACTAGCGGGAGCAGAGATACGCAGTATTTT	CASSDTGTSGSRDTQYF
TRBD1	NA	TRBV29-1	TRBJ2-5	TGCAGCGTCGCGACAGGGGAAGAGACCCAGTACTTC	CSVATGEETQYF
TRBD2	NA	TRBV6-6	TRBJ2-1	TGTGCCAGCAGCGGTCTAGGACTAGTAGCGAATGAGCAGTTCTTC	CASSGLGLVANEQFF
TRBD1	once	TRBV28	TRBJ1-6	TGTGCCAGCAGTTCGTACGCTCCGCCGGGACAGAGGGATAATTCACCCCTCCACTTT	CASSSYAPPGQRDNSPLHF
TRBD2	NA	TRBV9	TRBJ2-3	TGTGCCAGCAGCGCCGCCCCTAGCGGACCCACAGATACGCAGTATTTT	CASSAAPSGPTDTQYF
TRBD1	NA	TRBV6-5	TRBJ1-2	TGTGCCAGCAGGCCTGCAGGGGGCGGCCTCTATGGCTACACCTTC	CASRPAGGGLYGYTF
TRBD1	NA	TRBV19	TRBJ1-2	TGTGCCACCCGGAGGGACAGAGACGGGTATGGCTACACCTTC	CATRRDRDGYGYTF
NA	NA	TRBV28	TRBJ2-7	TGTGCCAGCAGTTTAAGGGACACGAGCTCCTACGAGCAGTACTTC	CASSLRDTSSYEQYF
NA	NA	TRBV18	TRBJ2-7	TGTGCCAGCTCACCACCGGTCTGGCCTCGTGGTTTCGAGCAGTACTTC	CASSPPVWPRGFEQYF
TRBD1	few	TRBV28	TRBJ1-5	TGTGCCATCTCGGATACGGACAGGGGCTTATATCAGCCCCAGCATTTT	CAISDTDRGLYQPQHF
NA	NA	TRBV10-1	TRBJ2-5	TGCGCCAGCCTACTCGGTGCTCGGGGAGAGACCCAGTACTTC	CASLLGARGETQYF